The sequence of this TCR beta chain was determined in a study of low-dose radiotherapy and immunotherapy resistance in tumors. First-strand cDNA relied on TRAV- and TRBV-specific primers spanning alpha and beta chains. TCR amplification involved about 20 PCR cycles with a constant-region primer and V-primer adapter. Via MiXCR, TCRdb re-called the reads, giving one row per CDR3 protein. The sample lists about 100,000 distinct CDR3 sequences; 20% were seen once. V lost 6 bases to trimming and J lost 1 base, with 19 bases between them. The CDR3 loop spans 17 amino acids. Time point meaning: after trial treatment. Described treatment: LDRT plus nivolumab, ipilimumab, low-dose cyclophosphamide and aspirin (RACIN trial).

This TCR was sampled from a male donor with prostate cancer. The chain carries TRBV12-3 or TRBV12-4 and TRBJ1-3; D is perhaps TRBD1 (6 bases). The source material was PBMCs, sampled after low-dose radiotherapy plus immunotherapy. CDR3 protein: CASSYPLTTGSGNTIYF. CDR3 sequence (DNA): TGTGCCAGCAGCTATCCCCTCACCACAGGGTCTGGAAACACCATATATTTT.